Listed below are T cell receptor beta chains from one sample, sequenced in a study of T-cell reconstitution after alpha-beta-depleted transplantation in children. TCRdb used MiXCR to reprocess the PCR reads, holding one entry per CDR3 protein. The sample lists around 440,000 distinct CDR3 sequences; roughly a tenth were seen once. Sequencing used PBMCs, obtained before TCRalphabeta/CD19-depleted stem cell transplant. The receptors stem from a child aged 2 to 10 with inherited bone marrow failure, due to receive a stem cell transplant. CDR3s include the opening cysteine and the closing phenylalanine or tryptophan. A D gene is named only where the DNA matches it firmly. The size of a clone is reported for some rows only, either as once, few or many, or as a class for expanded clones.

clone size	V gene	D gene	J gene	CDR3 DNA	CDR3 protein
.	TRBV2	.	TRBJ1-2	TGTGCCAGCAGTGACCCAGGGGTGGACTATGGCTACACCTTC	CASSDPGVDYGYTF
.	TRBV2	.	TRBJ2-7	TGTGCCAGCACCCAACAGGGCCCCCTCTACGAGCAGTACTTC	CASTQQGPLYEQYF
many	TRBV10-3	TRBD1	TRBJ2-7	TGTGCCATCAGTGACAGGGGGCGAGAGGCCTACGAGCAGTACTTC	CAISDRGREAYEQYF
few	TRBV29-1	.	TRBJ2-7	TGCAGCGTTTCAGGGGGGGGCTACGAGCAGTACTTC	CSVSGGGYEQYF
many	TRBV5-1	.	TRBJ2-1	TGCGCCAGCGCGCCGGAGCCCCCATCCAATGAGCAGTTCTTC	CASAPEPPSNEQFF
many	TRBV5-1	TRBD1	TRBJ2-5	TGCGCCAGCAGCTTGGAGGGGGCCGGCGAGACCCAGTACTTC	CASSLEGAGETQYF
many	TRBV4-3	TRBD2	TRBJ2-1	TGCGCCAGCAGCCCGGGGACTAGCGGACCCTACAATGAGCAGTTCTTC	CASSPGTSGPYNEQFF
.	TRBV18	TRBD2	TRBJ2-1	TGTGCCAGCTCACCCCTAGCGGGAATGTACAATGAGCAGTTCTTC	CASSPLAGMYNEQFF
many	TRBV6-2/TRBV6-3	.	TRBJ2-7	TGTGCCAGCAGTTACTTCTACGAGCAGTACTTC	CASSYFYEQYF
many	TRBV25-1	.	TRBJ2-2	TGTGCCAGCAGTGAATATATATTGGCCGGGGAGCTGTTTTTT	CASSEYILAGELFF
few	TRBV27	.	TRBJ2-7	TGTGCCAGCAGTCACCTATCCCAGACAGGCTACGTGCAGTACTTC	CASSHLSQTGYVQYF
many	TRBV7-2	TRBD2	TRBJ2-5	TGTGCCAGCAGCCCAACTAGCGGGATCAAAGAGACCCAGTACTTC	CASSPTSGIKETQYF
.	TRBV29-1	.	TRBJ2-3	TGCAGCGTTGGGAGGGCAGGGATGAGCACAGATACGCAGTATTTT	CSVGRAGMSTDTQYF
many	TRBV7-2	TRBD2	TRBJ2-3	TGTGCCAGCAGCTTCTTCGCGGGAGTAGATACGCAGTATTTT	CASSFFAGVDTQYF
many	TRBV6-4	TRBD2	TRBJ2-3	TGTGCCAGCAGCAAAGCGGGAGGTGTGGGAGATACGCAGTATTTT	CASSKAGGVGDTQYF
many	TRBV29-1	TRBD2	TRBJ2-1	TGCAGCGGAAGACTAGCGTATGAGCAGTTCTTC	CSGRLAYEQFF
.	TRBV11-2	.	TRBJ2-1	TGTGCCAGCAGGCGGGCGGGCAATGAGCAGTTCTTC	CASRRAGNEQFF
few	TRBV13	.	TRBJ2-5	TGTGCCAGCAGCGAAGCTTTGTACTCGCTCCAAGAGACCCAGTACTTC	CASSEALYSLQETQYF
many	TRBV5-1	TRBD2	TRBJ2-1	TGCGCCAGCAGCTTGACTAGCGGGTGGAATGAGCAGTTCTTC	CASSLTSGWNEQFF
many	TRBV7-9	.	TRBJ2-7	TGTGCCAGCAGCATAGGGTTGGGACTTAGCTCCTACGAGCAGTACTTC	CASSIGLGLSSYEQYF
many	TRBV6-5	TRBD2	TRBJ2-1	TGTGCCAGCAGTTGGGGACTAGCGGGTGGGCTCAATGAGCAGTTCTTC	CASSWGLAGGLNEQFF
few	TRBV2	.	TRBJ2-1	TGTGCCAGCAGTGAATGGACAACCTACAATGAGCAGTTCTTC	CASSEWTTYNEQFF
many	TRBV9	TRBD1	TRBJ2-7	TGTGCCAGCAGCGCGATGCAGGGGGCCGGCTACGAGCAGTACTTC	CASSAMQGAGYEQYF
.	TRBV13	.	TRBJ2-7	TGTGCCAGCAGCCCGGACAGAGCTTCCTACGAGCAGTACTTC	CASSPDRASYEQYF
many	TRBV3-1	TRBD2	TRBJ2-3	TGTGCCGGAACCGGGACTAGCGGGAGCCCCACGGGAGATACGCAGTATTTT	CAGTGTSGSPTGDTQYF
few	TRBV20-1	.	TRBJ2-3	TGCAGTGCTAGAGGGAGCCGCAGGGACCCGGGAGATACGCAGTATTTT	CSARGSRRDPGDTQYF
few	TRBV12-3/TRBV12-4	.	TRBJ2-7	TGTGCCAGCAGCAAACTAGAGATTGGCTACGAGCAGTACTTC	CASSKLEIGYEQYF
many	TRBV11-2	.	TRBJ2-3	TGTGCCAGCAGCTTAGTTGGTGGGAGCACAGATACGCAGTATTTT	CASSLVGGSTDTQYF
many	TRBV29-1	.	TRBJ2-3	TGCAGCGCCGGGGGAGATACGCAGTATTTT	CSAGGDTQYF
many	TRBV27	TRBD2	TRBJ2-5	TGTGCCAGCGGCGGACTAGCGGGAGGTCTAGGAGAGACCCAGTACTTC	CASGGLAGGLGETQYF
many	TRBV4-3	.	TRBJ2-1	TGCGCCAGCAGCCAGGCCGGGTCGGATTACTACAATGAGCAGTTCTTC	CASSQAGSDYYNEQFF
many	TRBV30	.	TRBJ1-5	TGTGCCTGGACCGGGTGGGCAGAGTCATCTCCCCAGCATTTT	CAWTGWAESSPQHF
.	TRBV4-1	.	TRBJ2-3	TGCGCCAGCAGCCAAGGGGCTAGCAGCACAGATACGCAGTATTTT	CASSQGASSTDTQYF
many	TRBV9	.	TRBJ1-3	TGTGCCAGCAGCGAAACCCCCAGGGCCGGAAACACCATATATTTT	CASSETPRAGNTIYF
.	TRBV29-1	TRBD2	TRBJ2-1	TGCAGCGTGGACCTACTAGCGGGAGTGGTTTACAATGAGCAGTTCTTC	CSVDLLAGVVYNEQFF
many	TRBV11-2	.	TRBJ2-4	TGTGCCAGCAGCCCAGTGTTAGCCAAAAACATTCAGTACTTC	CASSPVLAKNIQYF
many	TRBV7-8	.	TRBJ2-1	TGTGCCAGCAGCTTTGGTACATTATACAATGAGCAGTTCTTC	CASSFGTLYNEQFF
many	TRBV12-3/TRBV12-4	TRBD2	TRBJ2-1	TGTGCCAGCAGTGACAGCGGGACCACTACCTACAATGAGCAGTTCTTC	CASSDSGTTTYNEQFF
few	TRBV7-8	.	TRBJ1-5	TGTGCCAGCAGCTTAGTGGGAACGGGGGAAGCCAATCAGCCCCAGCATTTT	CASSLVGTGEANQPQHF
many	TRBV5-5	TRBD2	TRBJ2-5	TGTGCCAGCAGTAACCCGGGACTAGGTGAGACCCAGTACTTC	CASSNPGLGETQYF
many	TRBV20-1	.	TRBJ2-5	TGCAGTGCTAGAGATCGGCGCCAGGGACCCAAAGAGACCCAGTACTTC	CSARDRRQGPKETQYF
many	TRBV27	.	TRBJ1-2	TGTGCCAGCAGTTTAGTTATGGGGGGAAACTATGGCTACACCTTC	CASSLVMGGNYGYTF
many	TRBV5-1	TRBD2	TRBJ2-7	TGCGCCAGCGGGGCTTTAGCGGGAGGTCCCTCCTACGAGCAGTACTTC	CASGALAGGPSYEQYF
.	TRBV27	.	TRBJ2-7	TGTGCCAGCAGACCGGGTGGCCTCCCAAGCCCCTACTCCTACGAGCAGTACTTC	CASRPGGLPSPYSYEQYF
many	TRBV29-1	.	TRBJ1-2	TGCAGCGTTGACGCTGATGGCTACACCTTC	CSVDADGYTF
many	TRBV18	TRBD1	TRBJ1-1	TGTGCCAGCTCACCACGCGGGACAGGGGGCGTAATAGGGATATGGGACACTGAAGCTTTCTTT	CASSPRGTGGVIGIWDTEAFF
many	TRBV7-9	.	TRBJ2-3	TGTGCCAGCAGCTTAGGCCAGGCCTCTAGCACAGATACGCAGTATTTT	CASSLGQASSTDTQYF
many	TRBV7-2	TRBD2	TRBJ2-1	TGTGCCAGCAGCTTAAGATTCGGCGGGAGGGTTTTCAATGAGCAGTTCTTC	CASSLRFGGRVFNEQFF